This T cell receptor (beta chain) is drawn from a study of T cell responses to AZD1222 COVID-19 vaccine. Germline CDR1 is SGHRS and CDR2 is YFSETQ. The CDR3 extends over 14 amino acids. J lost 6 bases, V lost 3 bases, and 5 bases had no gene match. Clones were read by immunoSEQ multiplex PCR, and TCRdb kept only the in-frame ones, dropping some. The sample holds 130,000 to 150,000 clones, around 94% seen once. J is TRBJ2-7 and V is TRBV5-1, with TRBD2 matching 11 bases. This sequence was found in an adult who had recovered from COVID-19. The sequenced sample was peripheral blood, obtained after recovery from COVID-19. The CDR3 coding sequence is TGCGCCAGCAGCTCAACTAGCGGGAGTGGCGAGCAGTACTTC. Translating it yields CASSSTSGSGEQYF.